These 22 T cell receptor beta chains originate from one sample sequenced in a study of vaccination effects on CD4 cells after COVID-19. Culture lasted about 11 days before CD4+ T cell isolation. Either the mRNA-1273 or the BNT162b2 vaccine was given to participants as two doses. This table comes from immunoSEQ multiplex PCR, and its TCRdb copy is limited to in-frame clones, with some not included. The sample holds 66,000 or so clones, roughly 80% seen once. These receptors' targets are unknown. The starting material was CD4+ T cells from PBMCs cultured without peptide, obtained after COVID-19 vaccination. The receptors derive from a human donor who received a COVID-19 vaccine.

This sequence joins TRBV6-4 and TRBJ1-1; D gene uncertain. Germline assignment: CDR1 MRHNA and CDR2 SNTAGT. Trimming left V 0 bases short and J 8 bases short, with 37 bases between. The CDR3 runs to 22 residues. The CDR3 sequence is CASSDSVKARPAHWRRYPEAFF. The CDR3 region has the DNA TGTGCCAGCAGTGACTCCGTGAAGGCGCGACCGGCACACTGGAGACGTTATCCCGAAGCTTTCTTT.

The chain carries TRBV9 and TRBJ2-2; the D is unclear. CDR1 and CDR2 from the germline V gene are SGDLS and YYNGEE. The ends were cut back, 4 bases at V and 2 bases at J, with 6 bases in the middle. The CDR3 loop spans 13 amino acids. Here the CDR3 reads CASSPSNTGELFF. CDR3 coding DNA: TGTGCCAGCAGCCCATCTAACACCGGGGAGCTGTTTTTT.

The CDR3 sequence: CASSFGGTNTEAFF. The CDR3 coding sequence is TGTGCCAGCAGTTTCGGGGGAACCAACACTGAAGCTTTCTTT. The chain employs TRBV28 and TRBJ1-1, with a weak D call TRBD1 (5 bases). CDR1 is MDHEN and CDR2 is SYDVKM in the germline V gene. The V end lost 3 bases, the J end lost 2 bases, and 10 bases lay between the germline ends. The CDR3 is 14 residues long.

The rearrangement uses TRBV3-1 (or the pseudogene TRBV3-2) and TRBJ2-5; 8 nucleotides align to TRBD2. The CDR3 loop spans 18 amino acids. Germline trimming cut 2 bases from V and 4 bases from J; bases unmatched to any gene: 15. Germline CDR1 is LGHDT and CDR2 is YNNKEL (reference sequence). The CDR3 DNA is TGTGCCAGCAGCCAAAGTTTCGGGGCAGCGGGGGTCACAGAGACCCAGTACTTC. This codes for CASSQSFGAAGVTETQYF.

V usage is TRBV5-1 and J usage is TRBJ2-3, with 7 bases that match TRBD2. The germline CDR1 and CDR2 sequences are SGHRS and YFSETQ. Trimming at V came to 4 bases and at J to 1 base, leaving 6 bases not matched to a gene. The CDR3 contains 15 residues. CDR3 DNA sequence: TGCGCCAGCAGCCCTCTACGGGGGGGCACAGATACGCAGTATTTT. It yields the protein CASSPLRGGTDTQYF.

The chain carries TRBV14 and TRBJ2-2, with TRBD1 as a possible D gene (6 bases). The CDR3 has 20 residues. Germline values: CDR1 SGHDN, CDR2 FVKESK. The ends were cut back, 0 bases at V and 2 bases at J, with 22 bases in the middle. The CDR3 loop reads CASSQDPTGRVAFNTGELFF. The CDR3 DNA follows: TGTGCCAGCAGCCAAGACCCAACAGGGAGAGTTGCCTTCAACACCGGGGAGCTGTTTTTT.

V gene TRBV12-3 or TRBV12-4 combines with J gene TRBJ1-2; 7 bases are shared with TRBD1. V lost 5 bases, J lost 5 bases, and 2 bases stayed unmatched. CDR3 size: 12 residues. The CDR3 nucleotides read TGTGCCAGCAGTGCCAGGGGGTATGGCTACACCTTC. Its protein product is CASSARGYGYTF.

The gene calls are TRBV3-1 (or the pseudogene TRBV3-2) and TRBJ2-3; TRBD2 might be the D (6 bases). V gave up 4 bases and J gave up 4 bases, with 12 bases separating them. Germline V gene lookup returns CDR1 LGHDT and CDR2 YNNKEL (reference sequence). CDR3 length equals 14 residues. The CDR3 nucleotides are TGTGCCAGCAGCCGCAGCGCGGGGTCAGATACGCAGTATTTT. Translating gives CASSRSAGSDTQYF.

The chain is built from TRBV19 and TRBJ1-2; maybe TRBD1 (5 bases). This CDR3 contains 13 residues. V was clipped by 5 bases and J by 2 bases, with 9 bases between them. Germline V gives CDR1 LNHDA, CDR2 SQIVND (reference sequence). The CDR3 sequence: CASSPRDNYGYTF. The CDR3 nucleotides are TGTGCCAGTAGTCCCCGGGACAACTATGGCTACACCTTC.

The rearrangement uses TRBV4-1 and TRBJ2-1; perhaps TRBD1 as D (6 bases). The V gene lost 4 bases and the J gene lost 10 bases, with 23 bases spanning the gap. The CDR3 has 16 residues. Germline V CDR1 and CDR2: MGHRA, YSYEKL. The CDR3 sequence is CASSRALRQDPFEQFF. The CDR3 DNA reads TGCGCCAGCAGCCGTGCTTTGCGACAGGACCCGTTCGAGCAGTTCTTC.

This chain's CDR3 is CASSEGRAGNQPQHF. For the CDR3, the DNA is TGTGCCAGCAGTGAGGGCAGGGCCGGCAATCAGCCCCAGCATTTT. The chain has TRBV6-1 and TRBJ1-5, with a tentative D call TRBD1 (5 bases). The V gene lost 3 bases and the J gene lost 2 bases, with 11 bases spanning the gap. Per the germline V gene, CDR1 is MNHNS and CDR2 is SASEGT. CDR3 length equals 15 residues.

The chain couples TRBV2 to TRBJ2-5; D is possibly TRBD1 (6 bases). CDR3 length equals 14 residues. Germline V CDR1 and CDR2: SNHLY, FYNNEI. V gave up 7 bases and J gave up 5 bases, with 17 bases separating them. The CDR3 sequence is CASMAGDVRETQYF. For the CDR3, the DNA is TGTGCCAGCATGGCAGGGGACGTACGGGAGACCCAGTACTTC. The complete variable domain, with remaining parts taken from reference TRBV2 and TRBJ2-5, reads EPEVTQTPSHQVTQMGQEVILRCVPISNHLYFYWYRQILGQKVEFLVSFYNNEISEKSEIFDDQFSVERPDGSNFTLKIRSTKLEDSAMYFCASMAGDVRETQYFGPGTRLLVL.

The gene calls are TRBV7-9 and TRBJ1-1, with unresolved D. The CDR3 is 13 amino acids. Germline loops: CDR1 SEHNR, CDR2 FQNEAQ (reference sequence). V shed 2 bases and J shed 5 bases, with 9 bases lying between them. The CDR3: CASSLPHGTEAFF. In nucleotides, the CDR3 is TGTGCCAGCAGCTTACCACATGGGACTGAAGCTTTCTTT.

The gene calls are TRBV5-4 and TRBJ2-5; TRBD2 matches at 11 bases. The CDR3 extends over 15 amino acids. Germline V CDR1 and CDR2: SGHNT, YYREEE (reference sequence). The V segment lost 4 bases and the J segment 3 bases; nucleotides outside the gene matches: 5. CDR3 region: CASSVKLAGEETQYF. CDR3 DNA sequence: TGTGCCAGCAGCGTTAAACTAGCGGGGGAAGAGACCCAGTACTTC.

The V gene is TRBV6-4, the J gene TRBJ1-1, with D possibly TRBD1 on 5 matching bases. Per the germline V gene, CDR1 is MRHNA and CDR2 is SNTAGT. Trimming shortened V by 6 bases and J by 4 bases, and 12 bases separated the two germline ends. The CDR3 sequence is 13 residues long. The CDR3 DNA sequence: TGTGCCAGCAGAGCGGGGGTTGGCACTGAAGCTTTCTTT. Translation: CASRAGVGTEAFF.

The chain joins TRBV11-2 to TRBJ2-5; no firm D call. V was cut by 4 bases and J by 1 base, with 1 base left in between. This CDR3 region has 11 residues. In germline, CDR1 is SGHAT, CDR2 FQNNGV. In DNA, the CDR3 is TGTGCCAGCAGCTCCCAAGAGACCCAGTACTTC. Its protein product is CASSSQETQYF.

The chain couples TRBV7-3 to TRBJ1-5; the D is unclear. The V gene lost 2 bases and the J gene lost 7 bases, with 9 bases spanning the gap. Germline CDR1 and CDR2: SGHTA and FQGTGA. The CDR3 sequence is 13 residues long. The CDR3 loop reads CASSLFAGQPQHF. Here the CDR3 DNA reads TGTGCCAGCAGCTTATTTGCGGGGCAGCCCCAGCATTTT.

V usage is TRBV19 and J usage is TRBJ2-1; 13 nucleotides line up with TRBD2. Germline V gene data show CDR1 as LNHDA and CDR2 as SQIVND (reference sequence). V was pared by 1 base and J by 6 bases, with 3 bases of the junction left unmatched. The CDR3 covers 16 residues. The CDR3 DNA is TGTGCCAGTAGTATAGTTAGACTAGCGGGGGGCAATGAGCAGTTCTTC. Protein: CASSIVRLAGGNEQFF.

The chain uses TRBV3-1 (or the pseudogene TRBV3-2) and TRBJ2-5; the match to TRBD1 covers 8 bases. Germline lookup yields CDR1 LGHDT and CDR2 YNNKEL (reference sequence). With 4 bases clipped from V and 2 bases from J, the junction kept 9 bases outside the gene matches. CDR3 length equals 16 residues. The CDR3 nucleotides are TGTGCCAGCAGCCCCAGACAGGGGACTTTTCAAGAGACCCAGTACTTC. Amino acids: CASSPRQGTFQETQYF.

The J gene is TRBJ2-7, the V gene TRBV14; D gene ambiguous. Germline CDR1 SGHDN, CDR2 FVKESK. The V and J ends lost 4 bases and 2 bases respectively, with 9 bases between them. The CDR3 sequence is 13 residues long. DNA of the CDR3: TGTGCCAGCAGCCTGGGCTTTGCCTACGAGCAGTACGTC. It translates to CASSLGFAYEQYV.

This clone occurred once. V usage is TRBV2 and J usage is TRBJ1-1; 7 bases are a match to TRBD1. This CDR3 has 17 amino acids. Losses at the gene ends were 2 bases for V and 4 bases for J; bases not matched to a gene: 13. CDR1 and CDR2 from the germline V gene are SNHLY and FYNNEI. CDR3: CASSERSTGLGVTEAFF. The CDR3 region has the DNA TGTGCCAGCAGTGAAAGATCGACAGGGCTGGGCGTCACTGAAGCTTTCTTT.

The chain has TRBV28 and TRBJ1-2; TRBD1 matches at 10 bases. The length of the CDR3 is 12 residues. CDR1 and CDR2 (germline): MDHEN, SYDVKM. V shed 7 bases and J 6 bases; nucleotides not matched to a gene: 2. The CDR3 coding sequence is TGTGCCAGCAAGGGGACAGGGGATGGCTACACCTTC. Protein product: CASKGTGDGYTF.